These 6 T cell receptor beta chains came from one sample sequenced in a study of technical replicates of blood from several donors. Repertoires were generated with immunoSEQ multiplex PCR, while TCRdb's copy carries only in-frame clones and drops some. The sample records roughly 56,000 clones, roughly 95% being singletons. The sample comprised PBMCs. These receptors originate from a human donor in good health. Some clones in this sample may be carry-over from other donors' samples.

Here the CDR3 DNA reads TGTGCCAGCAGCAGACAGCAGGAGCAGTACTTC. Residues: CASSRQQEQYF. The chain is built from TRBV7-8 and TRBJ2-7, with a tentative D call TRBD1 (5 bases). The V and J ends lost 5 bases and 7 bases respectively, with 9 bases between them. Germline CDR1 SGHVS, CDR2 FQNEAQ. This CDR3 spans 11 amino acids.

This chain links TRBV7-8 with TRBJ2-5; 14 bases match TRBD2. Looked up from germline, CDR1 is SGHVS and CDR2 is FQNEAQ. V trimming: 5 bases; J trimming: 4 bases; junction bases outside the gene matches: 12. This CDR3 has 18 amino acids. For the CDR3, the DNA is TGTGCCAGCAGCCCTCGGCCGGGACTAGCGGGAGTTCGAGAGACCCAGTACTTC. Its protein is CASSPRPGLAGVRETQYF.

The chain links TRBV7-6 to TRBJ2-1; 14 bases are a match to TRBD2. The CDR3 is 17 amino acids. J lost 8 bases, V lost 4 bases, and 10 bases had no gene match. CDR1 and CDR2 from the germline V gene are SGHVS and FNYEAQ. As DNA, the CDR3 is TGTGCCAGCAGCTACCGGACTAGCGGGAGGCCGGGGGATGAGCAGTTCTTC. Encoded protein: CASSYRTSGRPGDEQFF.

The chain couples TRBV11-2 to TRBJ2-7; 7 bases match TRBD1. CDR1 and CDR2 (germline): SGHAT, FQNNGV. CDR3 length: 18 amino acids. Unmatched junction bases numbered 19, after V lost 3 bases and J lost 5 bases. Here the CDR3 reads CASSLPAPSDRERDEQYF. Written as DNA, the CDR3 is TGTGCCAGCAGCTTGCCGGCTCCCTCCGACAGGGAGCGAGACGAGCAGTACTTC. Based on the CDR3 plus reference TRBV11-2 and TRBJ2-7, the full variable domain is EAGVAQSPRYKIIEKRQSVAFWCNPISGHATLYWYQQILGQGPKLLIQFQNNGVVDDSQLPKDRFSAERLKGVDSTLKIQPAKLEDSAVYLCASSLPAPSDRERDEQYFGPGTRLTVT.

The chain links TRBV2 to TRBJ1-2; TRBD1 aligns across 7 bases. The CDR3 consists of 14 residues. Germline V gene sequence: CDR1 SNHLY, CDR2 FYNNEI. With 8 bases clipped from V and 7 bases from J, the junction kept 13 bases outside the gene matches. In nucleotides, the CDR3 is TGTGCCAGCTGCCCTAAAACAGGGGTAGGTGGCTACACCTTC. Protein sequence: CASCPKTGVGGYTF. The full variable domain, in which reference TRBV2 and TRBJ1-2 provide the parts outside the CDR3, is EPEVTQTPSHQVTQMGQEVILRCVPISNHLYFYWYRQILGQKVEFLVSFYNNEISEKSEIFDDQFSVERPDGSNFTLKIRSTKLEDSAMYFCASCPKTGVGGYTFGSGTRLTVV.

The chain links TRBV7-3 to TRBJ2-7, with 11 bases fitting TRBD1. The CDR3 extends over 15 amino acids. V dropped 2 bases and J dropped 3; count of bases not matched to a gene: 3. Germline CDR1 reads SGHTA; CDR2 reads FQGTGA. CDR3 in DNA: TGTGCCAGCAGCTTAGGGACAGGGGGAAGCTACGAGCAGTACTTC. As protein: CASSLGTGGSYEQYF.